This T cell receptor (beta chain) was recovered during a study of early T cells in non-severe SARS-CoV-2 infection. This clonotype came up many times. This CDR3 spans 11 amino acids. V lost 2 bases to trimming and J lost 9 bases, with 5 bases between them. Germline assignment: CDR1 SEHNR and CDR2 FQNEAQ (reference sequence). From the 5' RACE reads, TCRdb called clonotypes with MiXCR, one entry per CDR3 protein. The sample carries about 60,000 distinct CDR3 sequences, around 9% recorded once. The sample taken for sequencing was whole blood. The J gene is TRBJ2-1, the V gene TRBV7-9; D is ambiguous. The source is an adult who was a healthcare worker with PCR-confirmed SARS-CoV-2 infection or an uninfected control (not recorded which). In nucleotides, the CDR3 is TGTGCCAGCAGCTTAAGGAGTGAGCAGTTCTTC. Protein sequence: CASSLRSEQFF.